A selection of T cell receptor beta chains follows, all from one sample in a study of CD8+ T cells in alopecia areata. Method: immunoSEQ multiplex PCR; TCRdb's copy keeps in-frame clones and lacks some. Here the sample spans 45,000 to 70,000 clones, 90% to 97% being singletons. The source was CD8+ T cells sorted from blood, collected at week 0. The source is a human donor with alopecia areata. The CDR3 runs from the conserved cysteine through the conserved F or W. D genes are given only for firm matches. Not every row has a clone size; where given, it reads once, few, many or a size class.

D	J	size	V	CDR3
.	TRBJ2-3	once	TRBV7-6	CASSLASRLAATDTQYF
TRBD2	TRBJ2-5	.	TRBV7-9	CASSLVPAGQKTQYF
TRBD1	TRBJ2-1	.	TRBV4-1	CASSQVTGDEQFF
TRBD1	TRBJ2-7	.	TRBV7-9	CASSSHRGEVRYEQYF
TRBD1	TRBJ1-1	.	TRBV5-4	CASSSTGEGTEAFF
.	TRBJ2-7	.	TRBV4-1	CASSHVSSYEQYF
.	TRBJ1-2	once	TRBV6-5	CASSYSQGRYYGYTF
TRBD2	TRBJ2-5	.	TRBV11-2	CASSPSSGGDQETQYF
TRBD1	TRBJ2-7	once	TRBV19	CASTMTGANEQYF
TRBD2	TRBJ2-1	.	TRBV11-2	CASSLGTSGTMSGQFF
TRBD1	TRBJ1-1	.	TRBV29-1	CSVIPPRGQGFAEAFF
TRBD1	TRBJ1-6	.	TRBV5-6	CASSFGTGGTSPLHF
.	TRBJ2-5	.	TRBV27	CASSLTWGGTQYF
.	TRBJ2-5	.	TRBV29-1	CSVETELVQETQYF
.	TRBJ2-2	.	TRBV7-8	CASSFGPGANTGELFF
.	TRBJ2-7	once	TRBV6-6	CASSNPLGDEQYF
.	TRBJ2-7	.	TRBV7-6	CASSLTGDEQYF
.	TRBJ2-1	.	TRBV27	CASSLSGSNYNEQFF
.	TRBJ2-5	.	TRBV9	CASSPRGGEWYQETQYF
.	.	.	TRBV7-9	CASSLGTSEQYF
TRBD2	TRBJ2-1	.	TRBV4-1	CASSQDWRGGGEQFF
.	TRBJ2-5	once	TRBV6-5	CASSYSPPGAQYF
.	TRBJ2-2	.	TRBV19	CASRSNTGELFF
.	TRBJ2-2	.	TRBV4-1	CASSQDQPGHRAGELFF
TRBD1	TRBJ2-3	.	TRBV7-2	CASSLGTGRDTQYF
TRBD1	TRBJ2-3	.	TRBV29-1	CSVRDDRGGWYF
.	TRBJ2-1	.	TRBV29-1	CSVEEVDYNEQFF
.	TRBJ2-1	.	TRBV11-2	CASSPMNEQFF
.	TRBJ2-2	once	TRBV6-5	CASRGMMAGELFF